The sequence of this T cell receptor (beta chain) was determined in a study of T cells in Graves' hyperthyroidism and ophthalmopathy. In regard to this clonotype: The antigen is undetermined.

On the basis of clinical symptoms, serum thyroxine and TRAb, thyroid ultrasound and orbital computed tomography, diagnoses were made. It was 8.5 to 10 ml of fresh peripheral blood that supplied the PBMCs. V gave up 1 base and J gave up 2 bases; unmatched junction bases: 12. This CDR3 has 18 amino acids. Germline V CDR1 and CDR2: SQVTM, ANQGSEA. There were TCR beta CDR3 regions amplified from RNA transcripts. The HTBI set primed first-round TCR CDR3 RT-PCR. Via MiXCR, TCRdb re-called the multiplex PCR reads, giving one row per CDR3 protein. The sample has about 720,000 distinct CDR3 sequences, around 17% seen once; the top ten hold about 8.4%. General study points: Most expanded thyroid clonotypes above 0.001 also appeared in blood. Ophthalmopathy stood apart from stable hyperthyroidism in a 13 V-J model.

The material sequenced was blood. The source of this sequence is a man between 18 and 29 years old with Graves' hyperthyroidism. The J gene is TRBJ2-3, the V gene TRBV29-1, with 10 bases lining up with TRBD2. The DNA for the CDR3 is TGCAGCGTTGAAGGGCTAGCGGGAGTGACTGCCCTCACAGATACGCAGTATTTT. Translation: CSVEGLAGVTALTDTQYF.